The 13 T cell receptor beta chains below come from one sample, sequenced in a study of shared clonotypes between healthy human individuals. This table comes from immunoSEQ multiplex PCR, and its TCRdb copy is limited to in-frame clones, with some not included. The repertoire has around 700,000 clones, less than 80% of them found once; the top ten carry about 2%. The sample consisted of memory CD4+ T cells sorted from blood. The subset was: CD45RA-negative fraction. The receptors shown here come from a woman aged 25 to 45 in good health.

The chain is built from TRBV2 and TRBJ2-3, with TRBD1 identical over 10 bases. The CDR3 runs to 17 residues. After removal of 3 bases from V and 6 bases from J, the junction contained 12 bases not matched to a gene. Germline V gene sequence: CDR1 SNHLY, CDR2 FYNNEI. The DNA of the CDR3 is TGTGCCAGCAGTGACGGGCGGGCCGGGACAGGGGTGGATACGCAGTATTTT. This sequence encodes CASSDGRAGTGVDTQYF.

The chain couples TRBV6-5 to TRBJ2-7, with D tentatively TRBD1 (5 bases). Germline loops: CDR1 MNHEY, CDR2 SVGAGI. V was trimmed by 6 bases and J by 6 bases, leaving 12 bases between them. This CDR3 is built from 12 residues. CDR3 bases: TGTGCCAGCAGCCTCCAAGGGGCCGAGCAGTACTTC. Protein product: CASSLQGAEQYF.

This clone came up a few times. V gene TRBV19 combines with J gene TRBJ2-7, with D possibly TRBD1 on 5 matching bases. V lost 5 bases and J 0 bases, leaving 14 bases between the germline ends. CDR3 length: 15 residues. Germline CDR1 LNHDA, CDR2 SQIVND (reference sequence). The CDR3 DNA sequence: TGTGCCAGTAGTCGTAGGGGTGAAAACTCCTACGAGCAGTACTTC. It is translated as CASSRRGENSYEQYF. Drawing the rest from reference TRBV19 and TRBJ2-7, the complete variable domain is DGGITQSPKYLFRKEGQNVTLSCEQNLNHDAMYWYRQDPGQGLRLIYYSQIVNDFQKGDIAEGYSVSREKKESFPLTVTSAQKNPTAFYLCASSRRGENSYEQYFGPGTRLTVT.

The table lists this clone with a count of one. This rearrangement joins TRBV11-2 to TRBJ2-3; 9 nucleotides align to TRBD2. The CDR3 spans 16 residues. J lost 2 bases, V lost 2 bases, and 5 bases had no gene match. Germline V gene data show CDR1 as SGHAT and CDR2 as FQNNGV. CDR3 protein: CASSLHSGGNTDTQYF. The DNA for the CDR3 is TGTGCCAGCAGCTTACATAGCGGGGGTAACACAGATACGCAGTATTTT.

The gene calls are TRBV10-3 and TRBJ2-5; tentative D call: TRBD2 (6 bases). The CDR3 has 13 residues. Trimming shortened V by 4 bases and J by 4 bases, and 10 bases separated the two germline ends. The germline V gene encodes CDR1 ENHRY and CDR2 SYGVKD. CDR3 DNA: TGTGCCATCAGTGTGGGGGGAGGAGAGACCCAGTACTTC. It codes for CAISVGGGETQYF.

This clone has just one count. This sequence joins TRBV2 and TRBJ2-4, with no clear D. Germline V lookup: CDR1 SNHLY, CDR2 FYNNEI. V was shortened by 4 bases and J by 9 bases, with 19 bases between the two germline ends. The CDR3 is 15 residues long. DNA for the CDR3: TGTGCCAGCAGTGCTTTCTCGGGCGTTTTGGGCATTCAGTACTTC. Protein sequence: CASSAFSGVLGIQYF.

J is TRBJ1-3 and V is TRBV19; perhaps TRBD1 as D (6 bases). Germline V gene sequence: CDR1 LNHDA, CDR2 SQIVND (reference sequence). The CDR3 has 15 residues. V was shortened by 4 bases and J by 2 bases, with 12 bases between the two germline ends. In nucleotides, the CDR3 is TGTGCCAGTAGTACGGACAGACCTCCTGGAAACACCATATATTTT. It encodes CASSTDRPPGNTIYF.

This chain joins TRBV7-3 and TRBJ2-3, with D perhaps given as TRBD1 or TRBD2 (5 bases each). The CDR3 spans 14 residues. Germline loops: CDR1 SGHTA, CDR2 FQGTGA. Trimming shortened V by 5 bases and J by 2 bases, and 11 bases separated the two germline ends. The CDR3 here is CASSARGDTDTQYF. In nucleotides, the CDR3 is TGTGCCAGCAGCGCCCGGGGCGACACAGATACGCAGTATTTT.

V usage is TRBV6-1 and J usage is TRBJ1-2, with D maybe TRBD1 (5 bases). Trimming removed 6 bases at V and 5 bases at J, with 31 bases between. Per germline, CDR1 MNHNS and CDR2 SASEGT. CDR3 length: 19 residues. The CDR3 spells CASRERYLVQTVSWYGYTF. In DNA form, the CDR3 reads TGTGCCAGCAGAGAACGATACCTCGTCCAGACAGTGAGTTGGTATGGCTACACCTTC.

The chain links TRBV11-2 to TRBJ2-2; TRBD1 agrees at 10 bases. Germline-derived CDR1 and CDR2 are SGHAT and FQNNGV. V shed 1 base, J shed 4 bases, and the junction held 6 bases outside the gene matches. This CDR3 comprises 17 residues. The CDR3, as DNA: TGTGCCAGCAGCTTAGTGTTGGGACAGGGGTCCACCGGGGAGCTGTTTTTT. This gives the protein CASSLVLGQGSTGELFF.

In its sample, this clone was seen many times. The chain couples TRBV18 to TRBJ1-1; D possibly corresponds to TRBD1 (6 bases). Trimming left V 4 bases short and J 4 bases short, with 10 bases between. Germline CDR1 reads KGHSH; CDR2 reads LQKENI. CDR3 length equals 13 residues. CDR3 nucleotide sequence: TGTGCCAGCTCACGAGGGGGGGGCACTGAAGCTTTCTTT. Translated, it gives CASSRGGGTEAFF.

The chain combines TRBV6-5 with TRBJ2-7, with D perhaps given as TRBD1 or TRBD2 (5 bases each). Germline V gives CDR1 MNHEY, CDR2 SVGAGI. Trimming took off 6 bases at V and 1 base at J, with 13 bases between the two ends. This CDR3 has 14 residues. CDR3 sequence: CASSARDGSYEQYF. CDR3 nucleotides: TGTGCCAGCAGCGCCAGGGACGGTTCCTACGAGCAGTACTTC.

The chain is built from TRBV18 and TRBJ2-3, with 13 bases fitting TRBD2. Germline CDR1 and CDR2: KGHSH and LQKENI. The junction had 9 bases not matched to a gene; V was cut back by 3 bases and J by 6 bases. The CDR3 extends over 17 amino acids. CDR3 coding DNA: TGTGCCAGCTCACCCTATGGTGGGACTAGCGGGAAGGATACGCAGTATTTT. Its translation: CASSPYGGTSGKDTQYF.